This TCR beta chain appears in the sequencing data of a study of blood T cell repertoires in COVID-19. As for the study in general: COVID-19 samples, acute and convalescent, were from the United States, Italy and Spain.

V was pared by 1 base and J by 5 bases, with 15 bases between. The CDR3 has 16 residues. CDR1 LNHNV and CDR2 YYDKDF come from the germline V gene (reference sequence). Under the authors' procedure: Nucleated cell number was recorded as an estimate derived from reference gene primer amplification. Assay: immunoSEQ multiplex PCR; the TCRdb copy retains only in-frame clones and omits some. V, J and clone size are those of that table, while D and trimming were read from the DNA. The table lists about 350,000 clones, over 80% of them singletons. Enrolled during active infection, Seattle patients were then followed longitudinally.

The chain combines TRBV15 with TRBJ2-1, with TRBD1 as a possible D gene (6 bases). The receptor's source is a man aged 30-40 years with COVID-19, enrolled during active disease. The sample consisted of peripheral blood. The CDR3 DNA reads as TGTGCCACCAGCAGAGCCCTCGGCCAGGGGCACAATGAGCAGTTCTTC. It encodes CATSRALGQGHNEQFF.